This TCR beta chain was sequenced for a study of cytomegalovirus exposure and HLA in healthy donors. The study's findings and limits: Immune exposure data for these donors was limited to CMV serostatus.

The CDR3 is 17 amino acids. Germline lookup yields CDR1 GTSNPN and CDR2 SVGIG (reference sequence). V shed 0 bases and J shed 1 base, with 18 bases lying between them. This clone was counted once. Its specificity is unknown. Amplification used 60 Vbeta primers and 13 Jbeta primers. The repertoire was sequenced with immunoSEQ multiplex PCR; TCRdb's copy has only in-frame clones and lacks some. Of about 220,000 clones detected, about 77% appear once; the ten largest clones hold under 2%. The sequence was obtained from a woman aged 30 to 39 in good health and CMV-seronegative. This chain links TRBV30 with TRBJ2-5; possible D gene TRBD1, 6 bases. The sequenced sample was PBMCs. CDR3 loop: CAWSVLWIGGVQETQYF. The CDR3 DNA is TGTGCCTGGAGTGTATTGTGGATTGGGGGCGTCCAAGAGACCCAGTACTTC.